This T cell receptor (beta chain) was obtained from a study of CD8+ T cells in alopecia areata. As for the study in general: The study gave tofacitinib for 6 to 18 months, then 6 months off drug. Scoring of treated patients' severity used the percentage of affected scalp area.

Germline loops: CDR1 SQVTM, CDR2 ANQGSEA. V shed 7 bases and J 4 bases; nucleotides not matched to a gene: 12. The CDR3 has 15 amino acids. Described treatment: oral pan-JAK inhibitor, 5-10 mg twice daily. cDNA prepared by RNA extraction and subsequent reverse transcription served as the template for sequencing. Only in-frame clones appear in the TCRdb table, and some are missing; sequencing was by immunoSEQ multiplex PCR. The sample holds roughly 250,000 clones, roughly 63% seen once. The TCR sequence derives from a human donor with alopecia areata. V usage is TRBV29-1 and J usage is TRBJ2-3, with 9 bases that match TRBD1. Sequenced material: CD4+ T cells sorted from blood, taken between weeks 51 and 54, from a patient treated with tofacitinib. DNA for the CDR3: TGCAGCGCCGCATACCGGGACAGGGTCGCAGATACGCAGTATTTT. Protein product: CSAAYRDRVADTQYF.